The clone carrying this T cell receptor beta chain was seen a single time. RNA, at roughly 0.45 to 1 ug, was reverse transcribed with random hexamers. With immunoSEQ multiplex PCR, TCR beta CDR3 was amplified across 54 Vbeta and 13 Jbeta. TCRdb reprocessed the immunoSEQ multiplex PCR reads with MiXCR, giving one entry per CDR3 protein. The sample consists of approximately 190,000 distinct CDR3 sequences, approximately 94% of them appearing once. This sample was included in a study of CD8 T cells in Susac syndrome. This receptor was obtained from a human donor in good health. The source material was CD4+ T cells from PBMCs.

The CDR3 spells CASSLGQDPIGYGYTF. The CDR3 DNA reads as TGCGCCAGCAGCCTAGGACAGGACCCCATCGGCTATGGCTACACCTTC. The genes are TRBV5-1 and TRBJ1-2; 7 nucleotides agree with TRBD1. The germline gives CDR1 SGHRS, CDR2 YFSETQ. V gave up 4 bases and J gave up 4 bases; unmatched junction bases: 13. This CDR3 comprises 16 residues.